One sample yielded the 3 T cell receptor beta chains listed below, sequenced in a study of T-cell reconstitution after alpha-beta-depleted transplantation in children. The TCRbeta library was prepared with unique molecular identifiers. TCRdb re-derived calls from the PCR reads in MiXCR, one entry per CDR3 protein. The table lists some 200,000 distinct CDR3 sequences, about 6.4% of them singletons. Sample: PBMCs from the stem cell graft donor, taken from the stem cell graft. The origin of the receptors is a human donor who donated a stem cell graft to a child with Wiskott-Aldrich syndrome.

This clonotype was detected ten times or more. In nucleotides, the CDR3 is TGTGCCAGCAGCGGACGACGGAACCAAGAGACCCAGTACTTC. Translation gives CASSGRRNQETQYF. J is TRBJ2-5 and V is TRBV7-2; D remains ambiguous. Germline V gene data show CDR1 as SGHTA and CDR2 as FQGNSA. Trimming cost V 5 bases and J 0 bases, with 10 bases left between them. This CDR3 is built from 14 residues.

This clonotype appeared many times. CDR3 sequence: CASSLGGGGTEAFF. CDR3 sequence (DNA): TGCGCCAGCAGCTTGGGAGGGGGAGGCACTGAAGCTTTCTTT. This chain uses TRBV5-1 with TRBJ1-1, with a possible D match to TRBD1 (6 bases). Trimming shortened V by 0 bases and J by 4 bases, and 10 bases separated the two germline ends. This CDR3 region has 14 residues. Germline values: CDR1 SGHRS, CDR2 YFSETQ.

The gene calls are TRBV2 and TRBJ2-2; TRBD2 agrees at 8 bases. This CDR3 comprises 19 residues. Trimming at V came to 8 bases and at J to 2 bases, leaving 19 bases not matched to a gene. Per germline, CDR1 SNHLY and CDR2 FYNNEI. Here the CDR3 reads CASCLALRGLAINTGELFF. In DNA, the CDR3 is TGTGCCAGCTGTTTAGCCCTGAGAGGACTAGCTATTAACACCGGGGAGCTGTTTTTT.